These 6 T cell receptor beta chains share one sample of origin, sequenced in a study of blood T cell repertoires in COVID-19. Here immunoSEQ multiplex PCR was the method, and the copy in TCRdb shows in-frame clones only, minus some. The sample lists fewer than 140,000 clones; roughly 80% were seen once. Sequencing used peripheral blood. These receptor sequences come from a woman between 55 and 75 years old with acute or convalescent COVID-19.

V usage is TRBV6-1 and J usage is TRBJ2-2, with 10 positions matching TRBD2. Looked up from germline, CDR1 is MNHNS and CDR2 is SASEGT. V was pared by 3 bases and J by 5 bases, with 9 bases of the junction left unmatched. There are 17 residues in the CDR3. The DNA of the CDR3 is TGTGCCAGCAGTGAGGTCCTAGCGGGAGTTCAGACCGGGGAGCTGTTTTTT. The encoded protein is CASSEVLAGVQTGELFF.

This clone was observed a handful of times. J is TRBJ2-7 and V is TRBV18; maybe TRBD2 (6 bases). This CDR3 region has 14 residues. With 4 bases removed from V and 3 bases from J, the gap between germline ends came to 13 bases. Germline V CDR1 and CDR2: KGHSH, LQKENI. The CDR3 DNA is TGTGCCAGCTCACTACCAGGAGGGGTCTACGAGCAGTACTTC. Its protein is CASSLPGGVYEQYF.

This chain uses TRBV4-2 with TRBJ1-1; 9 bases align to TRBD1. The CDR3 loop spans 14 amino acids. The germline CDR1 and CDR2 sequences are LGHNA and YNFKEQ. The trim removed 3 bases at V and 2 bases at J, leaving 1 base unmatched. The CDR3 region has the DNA TGTGCCAGCAGCCAGGGACAGGGAAACACTGAAGCTTTCTTT. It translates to CASSQGQGNTEAFF.

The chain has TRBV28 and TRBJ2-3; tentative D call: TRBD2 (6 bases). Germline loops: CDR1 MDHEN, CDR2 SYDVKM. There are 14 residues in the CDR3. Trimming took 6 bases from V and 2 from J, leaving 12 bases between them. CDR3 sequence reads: CASSRGGDTDTQYF. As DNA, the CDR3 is TGTGCCAGCAGCCGGGGCGGGGACACAGATACGCAGTATTTT.

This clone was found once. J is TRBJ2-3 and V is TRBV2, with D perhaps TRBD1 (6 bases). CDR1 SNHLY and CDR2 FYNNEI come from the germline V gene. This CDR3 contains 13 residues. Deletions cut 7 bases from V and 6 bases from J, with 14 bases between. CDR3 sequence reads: CASTYRVADTQYF. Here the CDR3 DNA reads TGTGCCAGCACATACAGGGTGGCGGATACGCAGTATTTT.

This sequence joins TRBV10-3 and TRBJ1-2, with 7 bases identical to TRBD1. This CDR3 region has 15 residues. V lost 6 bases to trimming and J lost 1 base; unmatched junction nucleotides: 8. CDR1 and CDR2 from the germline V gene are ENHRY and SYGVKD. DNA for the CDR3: TGTGCCATCAGCGGGGGGGACAGACTTAACTATGGCTACACCTTC. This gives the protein CAISGGDRLNYGYTF.